The entry below gives a single T cell receptor (beta chain) sequence along with its context. This clonotype was observed a handful of times. Its antigen remains undetermined. No base quality values were provided; no much bigger clone lies one nucleotide off. Library preparation was by multiplex PCR. Instrument on record: Illumina HiSeq 4000. CDR3 regions were amplified by Arm-PCR with iRepertoire HTBI primers to construct TCR beta libraries. PCR products were gel purified before sequencing. The authors' pipeline ran thus. Across samples, about 63 TRBV and 13 to 15 TRBJ segments were identified and used for gene usage analysis of CDR3 amino acid clonotypes. Filtered high-quality paired reads were merged into contigs using COPE and FqMerger. BLAST was used to align contigs to IMGT TRBV, TRBD and TRBJ reference genes, with CDR3 defined following IMGT. Any clonotype with a frequency above 0.1% was classified as a highly expanded clone. Shannon entropy was used to measure repertoire diversity, and the Gini coefficient was used to measure V-J evenness. A clonotype was considered public if more than one individual shared it. Clones were called with MiXCR by TCRdb after fastp trimmed the public reads at Q25, and only in-frame beta chains were retained. For every CDR3 protein sequence, its rows merge into one entry that carries the most common genes and DNA. TCRdb, rather than the study authors, made the V and J calls. For this sample there are 400,000 to 500,000 distinct CDR3 sequences; approximately 22% appear just once. In total, the top ten clones hold roughly 13% of the sample.

The CDR3 holds 12 amino acids from the cysteine to the phenylalanine. CDR3 DNA only is kept here, 36 bases in frame from base 1. From the germline V gene (reference sequence), CDR1 is MNHEY and CDR2 is SMNVEV. V was cut back by 10 bases and J by 10 bases, leaving a gap of 14 bases between them. This sample was included in a study of regulatory T cells in long-lasting Graves disease (dated by TCRdb to the early 2020s). About the full investigation: To count as having persistent Graves' disease, a patient had to have received antithyroid drug treatment for over 5 years with TSH receptor autoantibodies remaining persistently positive. On average, persistent Graves' disease patients in the clinical cohort had been on antithyroid drugs for around ten years. The study took place in China and was registered as a clinical trial. A total of around 35 samples underwent TCR sequencing, from roughly 13 patients with persistent Graves' disease and about 20 patients with newly diagnosed Graves' disease. This study used TCR sequencing and RNA sequencing of peripheral blood to compare persistent Graves' disease patients against newly diagnosed Graves' disease patients. Study-wide conclusions, independent of this receptor: Compared with newly diagnosed patients, patients with persistent Graves' disease had lower TCR Shannon entropy and fewer highly expanded clones, which suggests clonal expansion. Peripheral blood alone was examined, since thyroid tissue, which constituted the primary lesion, could not be accessed. Persistent disease showed preferential use of TRBV28, TRBJ1-2 and TRBJ2-5, whereas newly diagnosed disease favored TRBV20-1 and TRBJ2-1. Only the TCR beta chain was sequenced and analyzed. The small sample size was acknowledged by the authors as a limitation that may reduce accuracy. More public clonotypes were shared among persistent patients (more than 2,500) than among newly diagnosed patients (966).

Explained via the paper, the time point label denotes: persistent/refractory GD, antithyroid drugs over 5 years with positive TRAb. For both TCR sequencing and RNA sequencing, RNA was extracted from PBMCs using TRIzol. The diagnosis of Graves' disease was made according to American Thyroid Association guidelines. The patients came from an endocrinology department in Xi'an, China. From each patient, approximately 10 milliliters of peripheral blood was collected into an EDTA anticoagulant tube. PBMCs were isolated by Ficoll Paque Plus density gradient separation without further T cell sorting. An Agilent 2100 Bioanalyzer and agarose gel were used to check RNA quality, and a NanoDrop 2000 was used to measure RNA concentration.

The sequences come from peripheral blood mononuclear cells (PBMCs), collected when the disease was refractory, from a patient treated with antithyroid drugs. In this chain, TRBV27 is recombined with TRBJ1-6; a tentative D call is TRBD1 (5 bases match). This sequence originates from a female donor with Graves disease. The DNA reads as follows: TGTGCCACCAGGGAAGGTCCATCACCCCTCCACTTT. Protein translation: CATREGPSPLHF.